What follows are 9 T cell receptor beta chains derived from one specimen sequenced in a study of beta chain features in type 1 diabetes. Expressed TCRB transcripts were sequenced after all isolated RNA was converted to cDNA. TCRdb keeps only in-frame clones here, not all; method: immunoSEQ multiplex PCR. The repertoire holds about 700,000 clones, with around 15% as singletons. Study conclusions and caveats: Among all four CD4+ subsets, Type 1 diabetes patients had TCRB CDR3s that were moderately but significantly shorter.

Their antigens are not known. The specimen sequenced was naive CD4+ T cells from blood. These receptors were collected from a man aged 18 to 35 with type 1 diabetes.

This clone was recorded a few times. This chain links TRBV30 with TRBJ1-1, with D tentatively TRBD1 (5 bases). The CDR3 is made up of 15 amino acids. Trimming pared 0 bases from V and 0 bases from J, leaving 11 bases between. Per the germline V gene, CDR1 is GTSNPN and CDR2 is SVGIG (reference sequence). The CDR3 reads CAWSVMGTLNTEAFF. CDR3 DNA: TGTGCCTGGAGTGTAATGGGGACGTTGAACACTGAAGCTTTCTTT.

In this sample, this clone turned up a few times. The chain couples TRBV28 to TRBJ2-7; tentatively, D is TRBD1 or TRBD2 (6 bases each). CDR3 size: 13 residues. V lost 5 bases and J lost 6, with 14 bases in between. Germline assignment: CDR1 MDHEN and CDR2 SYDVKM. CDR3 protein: CASSRGTSGEQYF. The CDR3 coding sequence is TGTGCCAGCAGTCGGGGGACATCGGGCGAGCAGTACTTC.

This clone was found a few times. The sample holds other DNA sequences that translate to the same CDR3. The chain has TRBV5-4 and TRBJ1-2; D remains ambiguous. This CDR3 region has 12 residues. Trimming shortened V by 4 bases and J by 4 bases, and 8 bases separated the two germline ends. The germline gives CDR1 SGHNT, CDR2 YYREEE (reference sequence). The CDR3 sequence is CASSPDSYGYTF. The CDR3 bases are TGTGCCAGCAGCCCGGACTCCTATGGCTACACCTTC.

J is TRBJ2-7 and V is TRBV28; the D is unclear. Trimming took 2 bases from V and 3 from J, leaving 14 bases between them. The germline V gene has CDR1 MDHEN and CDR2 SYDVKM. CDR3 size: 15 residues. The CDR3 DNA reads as TGTGCCAGCAGTTTACGGGCCGAAGGACGCTACGAGCAGTACTTC. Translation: CASSLRAEGRYEQYF.

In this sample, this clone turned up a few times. For the CDR3, the DNA is TGTGCCTGGAGGGAGGGCTCTACCGGGGCCCAGCATTTT. Its translation is CAWREGSTGAQHF. The genes are TRBV30 and TRBJ1-5; D uncertain. Trimming shortened V by 3 bases and J by 11 bases, and 17 bases separated the two germline ends. Germline V gene lookup returns CDR1 GTSNPN and CDR2 SVGIG (reference sequence). The CDR3 consists of 13 residues. The full variable domain, in which reference TRBV30 and TRBJ1-5 provide the parts outside the CDR3, is SQTIHQWPATLVQPVGSPLSLECTVEGTSNPNLYWYRQAAGRGLQLLFYSVGIGQISSEVPQNLSASRPQDRQFILSSKKLLLSDSGFYLCAWREGSTGAQHFGDGTRLSIL.

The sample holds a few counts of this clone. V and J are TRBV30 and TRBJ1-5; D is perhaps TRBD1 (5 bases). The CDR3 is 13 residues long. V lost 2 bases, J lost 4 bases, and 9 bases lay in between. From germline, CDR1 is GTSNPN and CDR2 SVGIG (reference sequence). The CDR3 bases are TGTGCCTGGAGTAGGGGATTGAATCAGCCCCAGCATTTT. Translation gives CAWSRGLNQPQHF.

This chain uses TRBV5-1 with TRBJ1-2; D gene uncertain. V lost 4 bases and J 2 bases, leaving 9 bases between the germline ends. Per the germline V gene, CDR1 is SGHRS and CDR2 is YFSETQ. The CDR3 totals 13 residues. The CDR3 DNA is TGCGCCAGCAGCGGGGATTTAAACTATGGCTACACCTTC. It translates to CASSGDLNYGYTF.

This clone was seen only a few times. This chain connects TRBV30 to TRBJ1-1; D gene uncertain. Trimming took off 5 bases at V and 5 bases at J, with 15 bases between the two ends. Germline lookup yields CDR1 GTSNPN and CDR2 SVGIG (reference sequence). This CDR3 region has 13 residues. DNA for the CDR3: TGTGCCTGGGGCCGGGAAGGTTGGACTGAAGCTTTCTTT. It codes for CAWGREGWTEAFF.

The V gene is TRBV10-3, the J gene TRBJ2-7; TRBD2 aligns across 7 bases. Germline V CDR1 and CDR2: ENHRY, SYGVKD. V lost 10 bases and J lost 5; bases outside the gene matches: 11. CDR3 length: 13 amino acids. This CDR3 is CANQQGGLHEQYF. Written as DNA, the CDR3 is TGTGCCAATCAGCAGGGAGGGCTCCACGAGCAGTACTTC.